This T cell receptor beta chain stems from a study of blood T cell repertoires in COVID-19. The assay was immunoSEQ multiplex PCR, and TCRdb's table has in-frame clones only and misses some. The repertoire has hundreds of thousands of clones, 75% to 90% of them found once; the top ten carry about 6%. This CDR3 spans 14 amino acids. V trimming: 10 bases; J trimming: 4 bases; junction bases outside the gene matches: 10. CDR1 is SGHNT, CDR2 YYREEE, per germline (reference sequence). This receptor was obtained from a woman in her fifties or sixties with COVID-19, enrolled during active disease. The rearrangement uses TRBV5-4 and TRBJ2-1; 8 bases line up with TRBD2. The sequencing sample was made of peripheral blood. The CDR3: CAGHAGGRYNEQFF. CDR3 bases: TGTGCCGGCCATGCGGGAGGAAGGTACAATGAGCAGTTCTTC.